This TCR beta chain was sequenced for a study of shared clonotypes between healthy human individuals. As for the study in general: Three CD4 naive, three CD4 memory, two CD8 naive and one CD8 memory plate were used per donor.

Repertoires were generated with immunoSEQ multiplex PCR, while TCRdb's copy carries only in-frame clones and drops some. The repertoire includes under 850,000 clones, approximately 92% of them detected once, and approximately 25% sits in the top ten. Naive CD8 populations comprised CD45RO-negative cells positively selected for CCR7, excluding terminally differentiated effector memory CD45RA+ cells. Whole-study results and caveats: An effect of sequencing depth on clonotype sharing among donors was expected. Non-shared clonotypes had lower generation probabilities than clonotypes shared by all four sorted-subset donors.

Germline V gene sequence: CDR1 LNHNV, CDR2 YYDKDF (reference sequence). The CDR3 is made up of 15 amino acids. V shed 0 bases and J 2 bases; nucleotides not matched to a gene: 4. Comment on this clone: Its target is unknown.

Sequenced: naive CD8+ T cells sorted from blood. The V and J genes are TRBV15 and TRBJ2-7, with 7 bases fitting TRBD2. This TCR was sampled from a man aged 25-45 years in good health. The CDR3 DNA reads TGTGCCACCAGCAGAGACGTCGGACTAGCCTACGAGCAGTACTTC. This translates into CATSRDVGLAYEQYF.